Following are 5 T cell receptor beta chains from one sample sequenced in a study of T cell clonotyping in hematopoietic cell transplantation. The method was immunoSEQ multiplex PCR; TCRdb's version includes in-frame clones alone and lacks a portion of them. Here the sample spans 4,700 or so clones, roughly 91% being singletons. Specimen: peripheral blood mononuclear cells, collected 100 days after allogeneic stem cell transplant. The receptors were sampled from a male patient in his seventies who had an allogeneic stem cell transplant from an unrelated donor, so T cells may come from the graft donor. Some clones in this sample may be carry-over from other donors' samples.

V and J are TRBV12-5 and TRBJ2-6; perhaps D is TRBD1 or TRBD2 (5 bases each). Germline loops: CDR1 LGHNT, CDR2 FRNRAP. The V end was cut by 5 bases, the J end by 5 bases, with 22 bases between. CDR3 length: 18 amino acids. CDR3 sequence (DNA): TGTGCTAGTGGTGGGACGCATGCAGGACAAAGTCGGGCCAACGTCCTGACTTTC. It is translated as CASGGTHAGQSRANVLTF.

This chain uses TRBV27 with TRBJ2-5, with 7 bases lining up with TRBD2. Looked up from germline, CDR1 is MNHEY and CDR2 is SMNVEV (reference sequence). The V gene end was trimmed by 7 bases and the J gene end by 0 bases; junction bases not matched to a gene: 8. The CDR3 totals 15 residues. The CDR3 DNA reads TGTGCCAGCATGGCGGACGGGAGGTACCAAGAGACCCAGTACTTC. It yields the protein CASMADGRYQETQYF.

This clone was detected only once. DNA for the CDR3: TGTGCCAGTAGTACCCCTGACAGTTCTCCTAGCACAGATACGCAGTATTTT. Protein sequence: CASSTPDSSPSTDTQYF. V gene TRBV19 combines with J gene TRBJ2-3; TRBD1 is a possible D gene (5 bases). V was pared by 4 bases and J by 0 bases, with 17 bases between. From germline, CDR1 is LNHDA and CDR2 SQIVND (reference sequence). CDR3 size: 17 residues. Together with reference TRBV19 and TRBJ2-3, the CDR3 gives the full variable domain: DGGITQSPKYLFRKEGQNVTLSCEQNLNHDAMYWYRQDPGQGLRLIYYSQIVNDFQKGDIAEGYSVSREKKESFPLTVTSAQKNPTAFYLCASSTPDSSPSTDTQYFGPGTRLTVL.

V and J are TRBV5-1 and TRBJ2-2, with no clear D. This CDR3 is built from 13 residues. V lost 4 bases and J lost 3, with 7 bases in between. Germline V lookup: CDR1 SGHRS, CDR2 YFSETQ. The CDR3 bases are TGCGCCAGCAGCCTACCGGACACCGGGGAGCTGTTTTTT. Its translation: CASSLPDTGELFF.

The gene calls are TRBV4-2 and TRBJ2-6; 10 nucleotides line up with TRBD1. The CDR3 has 19 amino acids. Germline V gene lookup returns CDR1 LGHNA and CDR2 YNFKEQ. With 4 bases clipped from V and 0 bases from J, the junction kept 9 bases outside the gene matches. CDR3 in DNA: TGTGCCAGCAGCCCAAGTTATCGGGACAGGGGCTCTGGGGCCAACGTCCTGACTTTC. Translation: CASSPSYRDRGSGANVLTF.